This TCR beta chain is from a study of T-cell reconstitution after alpha-beta-depleted transplantation in children. The ends lost 7 bases at V and 6 bases at J; junction bases unmatched: 17. Germline V gives CDR1 SQVTM, CDR2 ANQGSEA. The CDR3 sequence is 16 residues long. As it was prepared, the TCRbeta library received unique molecular identifiers. Each CDR3 protein is one row after TCRdb ran MiXCR on the PCR reads. The table records some 350,000 distinct CDR3 sequences, about 9.3% of them present only once. This clonotype was observed at least ten times. The sequence derives from a human donor who donated a stem cell graft to a child with acute lymphoblastic leukemia. The rearrangement uses TRBV29-1 and TRBJ2-2; TRBD2 matches at 7 bases. This sample comprised PBMCs from the stem cell graft donor, obtained from the stem cell graft. This CDR3 reads CSGALRGGRAPGELFF. The CDR3 DNA reads as TGCAGCGGTGCCCTGCGTGGCGGGAGAGCTCCCGGGGAGCTGTTTTTT.